The 30 T cell receptor beta chains reported below all come from one sample, sequenced in a study of chemoradiotherapy in HPV16-positive cancers. Some clones are missing from TCRdb's copy, which holds only in-frame ones; the method was immunoSEQ multiplex PCR. The table includes 2,900 or so clones, around nine tenths detected once. This specimen consisted of tumor tissue, obtained from a patient who underwent chemoradiotherapy. The receptors were sampled from a human donor with HPV-associated anogenital cancer.

The rearrangement uses TRBV29-1 and TRBJ1-4; 7 bases align to TRBD1. Germline CDR1 and CDR2: SQVTM and ANQGSEA. V gave up 3 bases and J gave up 2 bases; unmatched junction bases: 3. The CDR3 consists of 14 residues. The CDR3 DNA is TGCAGCGTTGATGCGGGACAGACTAATGAAAAACTGTTTTTT. Translated: CSVDAGQTNEKLFF.

The chain joins TRBV10-3 to TRBJ2-5; TRBD1 or TRBD2 may be the D gene (7 bases each). The assigned J gene may be wrong: the sequence end matches TRBJ2-7 better. The CDR3 is 15 amino acids. Germline-derived CDR1 and CDR2 are ENHRY and SYGVKD. CDR3 nucleotide sequence: TGTGCCATCAGTGAGTCACAACAGGGGAGGGTCGAGCAGTACTTC. It yields the protein CAISESQQGRVEQYF.

This clone appeared a single time. The chain combines TRBV5-1 with TRBJ2-5; 8 nucleotides match TRBD2. Germline lookup yields CDR1 SGHRS and CDR2 YFSETQ. This CDR3 has 17 residues. The V and J ends lost 3 bases and 2 bases, in that order; junction bases with no gene match: 12. CDR3 DNA: TGCGCCAGCAGCTCTGGCGGGGGGTCTAAAAGTCAAGAGACCCAGTACTTC. Protein product: CASSSGGGSKSQETQYF.

The chain carries TRBV5-5 and TRBJ2-2; TRBD1 matches 8 bases. Germline V gene lookup returns CDR1 SGHKS and CDR2 YYEKEE (reference sequence). Losses at the gene ends were 2 bases for V and 3 bases for J; bases not matched to a gene: 6. The CDR3 spans 16 residues. This chain's CDR3 is CASSFDRGGYTGELFF. CDR3 bases: TGTGCCAGCAGCTTCGACAGGGGAGGTTACACCGGGGAGCTGTTTTTT.

J is TRBJ2-2 and V is TRBV28; D possibly corresponds to TRBD2 (6 bases). V lost 6 bases and J lost 1, with 18 bases in between. From germline, CDR1 is MDHEN and CDR2 SYDVKM. The CDR3 extends over 17 amino acids. The CDR3 DNA reads TGTGCCAGCAGCCCGTTCGGCGGGGCTATGAACACCGGGGAGCTGTTTTTT. Translation: CASSPFGGAMNTGELFF.

The chain couples TRBV5-6 to TRBJ1-6; D is unclear. V was cut by 2 bases and J by 9 bases, with 12 bases left in between. From germline, CDR1 is SGHDT and CDR2 YYEEEE. This CDR3 spans 14 amino acids. CDR3 in amino acids: CASSLGPRASPLHF. CDR3 coding DNA: TGTGCCAGCAGCTTAGGGCCCCGCGCTTCACCCCTCCACTTT. The full variable domain, completed using reference TRBV5-6 and TRBJ1-6, is DAGVTQSPTHLIKTRGQQVTLRCSPKSGHDTVSWYQQALGQGPQFIFQYYEEEERQRGNFPDRFSGHQFPNYSSELNVNALLLGDSALYLCASSLGPRASPLHFGNGTRLTVT.

The chain employs TRBV6-1 and TRBJ1-5; the D gene is possibly TRBD1 (6 bases). CDR1 is MNHNS and CDR2 is SASEGT in the germline V gene. Trimming pared 1 base from V and 6 bases from J, leaving 13 bases between. The CDR3 is made up of 15 amino acids. In DNA form, the CDR3 reads TGTGCCAGCAGTGAAGGTGCCGGGGGCGGTCAGCCCCAGCATTTT. Encoded protein: CASSEGAGGGQPQHF.

The J gene is TRBJ2-7, the V gene TRBV6-6; D is ambiguous. The germline V and J ends were trimmed by 5 bases and 3 bases, with 11 bases remaining between them. Germline loops: CDR1 MNHNY, CDR2 SVGAGI (reference sequence). CDR3 length equals 13 residues. CDR3 loop: CASSNGPIYEQYF. The DNA of the CDR3 is TGTGCCAGCAGTAATGGACCAATCTACGAGCAGTACTTC.

Written as DNA, the CDR3 is TGTGCAAGTCGCCAGTGGGGGACGGGACAGGGTGAGACCCAGTACTTC. As protein: CASRQWGTGQGETQYF. V and J are TRBV12-2 and TRBJ2-5; the table's D call of TRBD1 was not tested on the DNA. TRBV12-2 is flagged as a pseudogene. The CDR3 sequence is 16 residues long.

The genes are TRBV10-2 and TRBJ2-7; D might be TRBD2 (5 bases). The CDR3 is 14 amino acids. The V gene's germline CDR1 is WSHSY and CDR2 SAAADI. V was shortened by 4 bases and J by 3 bases, with 13 bases between the two germline ends. CDR3: CASSGSGEGYEQYF. For the CDR3, the DNA is TGCGCCAGCAGTGGGAGCGGAGAAGGCTACGAGCAGTACTTC.

This clone was seen a handful of times. The CDR3 coding sequence is TGTGCCCCTGGGACGATGAACACTGAAGCTTTCTTT. Translated, it gives CAPGTMNTEAFF. The chain carries TRBV5-4 and TRBJ1-1, with D possibly being TRBD1 (5 bases). The ends were cut back, 10 bases at V and 0 bases at J, with 10 bases in the middle. Germline loops: CDR1 SGHNT, CDR2 YYREEE (reference sequence). The CDR3 is 12 residues long.

This clone was seen once. The rearrangement uses TRBV9 and TRBJ2-2; D not certain. The CDR3 is made up of 15 amino acids. Per the germline V gene, CDR1 is SGDLS and CDR2 is YYNGEE. Between the trimmed V and J ends, which lost 1 base and 1 base, there was a span of 8 bases. The chain's CDR3 is CASSVTLENTGELFF. Here the CDR3 DNA reads TGTGCCAGCAGCGTAACCCTAGAGAACACCGGGGAGCTGTTTTTT. The full variable domain, its missing parts supplied by reference TRBV9 and TRBJ2-2, is DSGVTQTPKHLITATGQRVTLRCSPRSGDLSVYWYQQSLDQGLQFLIQYYNGEERAKGNILERFSAQQFPDLHSELNLSSLELGDSALYFCASSVTLENTGELFFGEGSRLTVL.

This chain links TRBV10-2 with TRBJ2-5; TRBD2 matches at 9 bases. This CDR3 has 17 amino acids. CDR1 WSHSY and CDR2 SAAADI come from the germline V gene. The junction had 12 bases not matched to a gene; V was cut back by 3 bases and J by 4 bases. In DNA, the CDR3 is TGCGCCAGCAGTGAAAAGGGCCTAGCGGGATTAAGAGAGACCCAGTACTTC. Protein product: CASSEKGLAGLRETQYF.

In its sample, this clone was seen a few times. The rearrangement joins TRBV18 to TRBJ2-5, with D perhaps matching TRBD2 (5 bases). The CDR3 totals 17 residues. Deletions cut 3 bases from V and 1 base from J, with 18 bases between. In germline, CDR1 is KGHSH, CDR2 LQKENI. DNA for the CDR3: TGTGCCAGCTCACCCCTGAGGGCAGGACTCAGCCAAGAGACCCAGTACTTC. Translation gives CASSPLRAGLSQETQYF.

The chain has TRBV19 and TRBJ2-7; TRBD1 is a possible D gene (5 bases). The V end was cut by 6 bases, the J end by 1 base, with 16 bases between. CDR1 is LNHDA, CDR2 SQIVND, per germline (reference sequence). The CDR3 has 15 amino acids. The CDR3 reads CASRSGADGSYEQYF. The CDR3 DNA follows: TGTGCCAGTAGATCTGGGGCAGACGGGTCCTACGAGCAGTACTTC.

The chain links TRBV5-4 to TRBJ1-2; 9 bases are shared with TRBD1. The CDR3 length is 15 residues. The germline V gene has CDR1 SGHNT and CDR2 YYREEE (reference sequence). Losses at the gene ends were 7 bases for V and 4 bases for J; bases not matched to a gene: 11. CDR3 region: CASGLGDRAIYGYTF. The CDR3 nucleotides are TGTGCCAGCGGGCTGGGGGACAGGGCCATCTATGGCTACACCTTC.

V usage is TRBV18 and J usage is TRBJ1-6, with TRBD1 identical over 7 bases. J lost 9 bases, V lost 4 bases, and 6 bases had no gene match. The germline gives CDR1 KGHSH, CDR2 LQKENI. CDR3 length equals 14 residues. In DNA form, the CDR3 reads TGTGCCAGCTCACTCCGGGACAGAGGTTCACCCCTCCACTTT. This encodes CASSLRDRGSPLHF. The full variable domain, completed using reference TRBV18 and TRBJ1-6, is NAGVMQNPRHLVRRRGQEARLRCSPMKGHSHVYWYRQLPEEGLKFMVYLQKENIIDESGMPKERFSAEFPKEGPSILRIQQVVRGDSAAYFCASSLRDRGSPLHFGNGTRLTVT.

The chain carries TRBV7-8 and TRBJ1-2; D is unresolved. V gave up 1 base and J gave up 0 bases, with 12 bases separating them. CDR1 and CDR2 from the germline V gene are SGHVS and FQNEAQ. The CDR3 sequence is 16 residues long. The CDR3 spells CASSLGQALANYGYTF. In DNA form, the CDR3 reads TGTGCCAGCAGCTTAGGGCAGGCACTAGCTAACTATGGCTACACCTTC.

The chain carries TRBV7-6 and TRBJ1-4; the match to TRBD1 covers 8 bases. CDR3 length: 14 amino acids. CDR1 is SGHVS and CDR2 is FNYEAQ in the germline V gene. V lost 5 bases, J lost 5 bases, and 4 bases stayed unmatched. The DNA of the CDR3 is TGTGCCAGCAGCCAGACAGGGGTGAATGAAAAACTGTTTTTT. Its translation is CASSQTGVNEKLFF.

This chain uses TRBV15 with TRBJ2-7, with a tentative D call TRBD2 (6 bases). The V gene's germline CDR1 is LNHNV and CDR2 YYDKDF (reference sequence). The CDR3 loop spans 16 amino acids. V lost 0 bases to trimming and J lost 5 bases, with 17 bases between them. The CDR3 DNA follows: TGTGCCACCAGCAGAGATGGCCGGGGCGGGGACGACGAGCAGTACTTC. Translating it yields CATSRDGRGGDDEQYF.

This CDR3 is CASSSRGREGLSYEQYF. The CDR3, as DNA: TGCGCCAGCAGTAGCCGGGGGCGGGAGGGGTTGTCCTACGAGCAGTACTTC. J is TRBJ2-7 and V is TRBV5-1, with 9 bases lining up with TRBD2. The germline V gene has CDR1 SGHRS and CDR2 YFSETQ. This CDR3 spans 17 amino acids. The junction had 13 bases not matched to a gene; V was cut back by 5 bases and J by 1 base.

The V call is TRBV30, the J call TRBJ2-7; TRBD2 is a possible D gene (6 bases). Looked up from germline, CDR1 is GTSNPN and CDR2 is SVGIG (reference sequence). CDR3 length: 14 amino acids. Trimming left V 0 bases short and J 7 bases short, with 16 bases between. The CDR3 protein is CAWSVRGFLIEQYF. The CDR3 DNA reads TGTGCCTGGAGTGTACGGGGGTTCTTGATAGAGCAGTACTTC.

V gene TRBV27 combines with J gene TRBJ2-3; D gene unclear. Trimming shortened V by 3 bases and J by 5 bases, and 9 bases separated the two germline ends. The CDR3 is made up of 13 amino acids. Germline CDR1 and CDR2: MNHEY and SMNVEV (reference sequence). In DNA form, the CDR3 reads TGTGCCAGCAGTTTGCAGCCAGGAGATACGCAGTATTTT. This sequence encodes CASSLQPGDTQYF.

The CDR3 sequence is CASSVRVGTGNTIYF. CDR3 coding DNA: TGTGCCAGCAGCGTACGAGTGGGGACTGGAAACACCATATATTTT. V gene TRBV9 combines with J gene TRBJ1-3; D remains unclear. The CDR3 runs to 15 residues. V was shortened by 1 base and J by 2 bases, with 10 bases between the two germline ends. Per germline, CDR1 SGDLS and CDR2 YYNGEE. Combining the CDR3 with reference TRBV9 and TRBJ1-3 gives the whole variable domain DSGVTQTPKHLITATGQRVTLRCSPRSGDLSVYWYQQSLDQGLQFLIQYYNGEERAKGNILERFSAQQFPDLHSELNLSSLELGDSALYFCASSVRVGTGNTIYFGEGSWLTVV.

The J gene is TRBJ1-3, the V gene TRBV15; D ambiguous. CDR3 length equals 15 residues. Trimming took 4 bases from V and 0 from J, leaving 10 bases between them. The germline V gene encodes CDR1 LNHNV and CDR2 YYDKDF (reference sequence). Here the CDR3 reads CATSTTPSSGNTIYF. The CDR3 DNA follows: TGTGCCACCAGCACCACCCCGAGCTCTGGAAACACCATATATTTT.

This chain joins TRBV29-1 and TRBJ2-5; no clear D gene. Trimming left V 7 bases short and J 5 bases short, with 11 bases between. Germline CDR1 and CDR2: SQVTM and ANQGSEA. This CDR3 has 11 residues. In nucleotides, the CDR3 is TGCAGCGCCTGGCCGGGTGAGACCCAGTACTTC. Encoded protein: CSAWPGETQYF.

The chain carries TRBV28 and TRBJ2-3, with a possible D match to TRBD1 (6 bases). Trimming cost V 5 bases and J 5 bases, with 14 bases left between them. This CDR3 comprises 14 residues. Germline CDR1 MDHEN, CDR2 SYDVKM. CDR3 in DNA: TGTGCCAGCAGTCGCCAGGGGACCGGAGATACGCAGTATTTT. Its protein product is CASSRQGTGDTQYF.

This rearrangement joins TRBV4-1 to TRBJ1-4, with TRBD1 identical over 10 bases. Germline CDR1 reads MGHRA; CDR2 reads YSYEKL. There are 16 residues in the CDR3. The V segment lost 4 bases and the J segment 8 bases; nucleotides outside the gene matches: 10. The CDR3 loop is CASSLGHGTGDEKLFF. The CDR3 DNA sequence: TGCGCCAGCAGCCTAGGGCATGGGACAGGGGACGAAAAACTGTTTTTT.

The rearrangement joins TRBV25-1 to TRBJ1-2; tentative D call: TRBD1 (5 bases). The CDR3 has 13 residues. CDR1 and CDR2 from the germline V gene are MGHDK and SYGVNS. The germline V and J ends were trimmed by 3 bases and 8 bases, with 13 bases remaining between them. CDR3 nucleotides: TGTGCCAGCAGTGATTGGCAGGGCGGAGGCTACACCTTC. This codes for CASSDWQGGGYTF.

The chain employs TRBV19 and TRBJ2-7, with TRBD2 matching over 7 bases. The V gene end was trimmed by 4 bases and the J gene end by 4 bases; junction bases not matched to a gene: 4. CDR1 and CDR2 from the germline V gene are LNHDA and SQIVND (reference sequence). This CDR3 region has 13 residues. CDR3 sequence reads: CASSTTGGYEQYF. CDR3 coding DNA: TGTGCCAGTAGTACGACGGGGGGATACGAGCAGTACTTC.